The 18 T cell receptor beta chains in this list originate from one sample, sequenced in a study of cytomegalovirus exposure and HLA in healthy donors. Clones were sequenced by immunoSEQ multiplex PCR, and TCRdb holds only the in-frame ones, with some missing. The sample lists 150,000 or so clones; less than 90% were seen once. Sequenced: PBMCs. All receptors derive from a man in his late teens or twenties in good health and CMV-seropositive.

The chain combines TRBV4-3 with TRBJ2-3, with D possibly matching TRBD1 (5 bases). The CDR3 runs to 15 residues. Trimming shortened V by 4 bases and J by 3 bases, and 14 bases separated the two germline ends. Germline V CDR1 and CDR2: LGHNA, YSLEER. This chain's CDR3 is CASSPGDSGTDTQYF. In DNA, the CDR3 is TGCGCCAGCAGCCCTGGGGATTCAGGGACAGATACGCAGTATTTT.

V and J are TRBV6-5 and TRBJ1-1; D is possibly TRBD1 (5 bases). Germline V gene lookup returns CDR1 MNHEY and CDR2 SVGAGI. The CDR3 covers 15 residues. V was trimmed by 0 bases and J by 1 base, leaving 9 bases between them. The CDR3 loop reads CASSYSTGQNTEAFF. As DNA, the CDR3 is TGTGCCAGCAGTTACTCGACTGGACAGAACACTGAAGCTTTCTTT.

The chain joins TRBV18 to TRBJ2-7; 11 nucleotides line up with TRBD2. The V gene's germline CDR1 is KGHSH and CDR2 LQKENI. The CDR3 is 15 amino acids. J was trimmed by 3 bases and V by 8 bases; bases with no gene match: 9. CDR3 nucleotide sequence: TGTGCCAGCAGAGGCCCACTAGCGGGAGACTACGAGCAGTACTTC. Encoded protein: CASRGPLAGDYEQYF.

About this clone itself: Other nucleotide sequences from this sample produce the same CDR3. The chain links TRBV30 to TRBJ2-7; D possibly corresponds to TRBD1 (5 bases). Germline V CDR1 and CDR2: GTSNPN, SVGIG (reference sequence). The CDR3 covers 13 residues. V was shortened by 0 bases and J by 3 bases, with 9 bases between the two germline ends. CDR3 sequence reads: CAWSVGQGYEQYF. The CDR3 DNA is TGTGCCTGGAGTGTAGGGCAGGGCTACGAGCAGTACTTC. Looking up the rest from reference TRBV30 and TRBJ2-7 gives the full variable domain: SQTIHQWPATLVQPVGSPLSLECTVEGTSNPNLYWYRQAAGRGLQLLFYSVGIGQISSEVPQNLSASRPQDRQFILSSKKLLLSDSGFYLCAWSVGQGYEQYFGPGTRLTVT.

The rearrangement joins TRBV7-9 to TRBJ2-1; D gene uncertain. This CDR3 is 16 amino acids long. The germline CDR1 and CDR2 sequences are SEHNR and FQNEAQ (reference sequence). Between the trimmed V and J ends, which lost 5 bases and 2 bases, there was a span of 16 bases. This CDR3 reads CASSIRQILTYNEQFF. The CDR3, as DNA: TGTGCCAGCAGCATCCGACAAATTCTTACCTACAATGAGCAGTTCTTC.

The rearrangement joins TRBV27 to TRBJ2-7; possibly TRBD2 for D (5 bases). Germline V gene sequence: CDR1 MNHEY, CDR2 SMNVEV (reference sequence). Deletions cut 2 bases from V and 3 bases from J, with 14 bases between. The CDR3 contains 15 residues. In DNA form, the CDR3 reads TGTGCCAGCAGTTTAGCCGCCGGGATCGGCTACGAGCAGTACTTC. Translated, it gives CASSLAAGIGYEQYF.

The CDR3 loop is CASSIPRGREVYNEQFF. In DNA form, the CDR3 reads TGTGCCAGTAGTATACCGCGGGGGCGGGAGGTGTACAATGAGCAGTTCTTC. The rearrangement joins TRBV19 to TRBJ2-1, with 8 bases lining up with TRBD2. Germline V gives CDR1 LNHDA, CDR2 SQIVND (reference sequence). The ends lost 2 bases at V and 4 bases at J; junction bases unmatched: 10. This CDR3 spans 17 amino acids.

This clone was counted a single time. The V call is TRBV6-6, the J call TRBJ1-5, with 7 bases aligning to TRBD1. The V and J ends lost 0 bases and 5 bases, in that order; junction bases with no gene match: 4. The CDR3 contains 15 residues. In germline, CDR1 is MNHNY, CDR2 SVGAGI (reference sequence). CDR3 nucleotides: TGTGCCAGCAGTTACTCGAGGGGGCGCGATCAGCCCCAGCATTTT. This gives the protein CASSYSRGRDQPQHF.

This clone was found a few times. V and J are TRBV25-1 and TRBJ1-6; D perhaps matches TRBD1 (5 bases). Trimming removed 5 bases at V and 7 bases at J, with 15 bases between. From germline, CDR1 is MGHDK and CDR2 SYGVNS. CDR3 length: 15 residues. The CDR3 here is CASSTPTQGNSPLHF. CDR3 DNA sequence: TGTGCCAGCAGTACTCCTACTCAGGGAAATTCACCCCTCCACTTT.

The V and J genes are TRBV4-3 and TRBJ1-2; TRBD1 is a possible D gene (5 bases). The V gene lost 0 bases and the J gene lost 3 bases, with 11 bases spanning the gap. From germline, CDR1 is LGHNA and CDR2 YSLEER. The CDR3 has 15 residues. The CDR3 nucleotides read TGCGCCAGCAGCCAAGATTCGGAGGGACACTATGGCTACACCTTC. Translation: CASSQDSEGHYGYTF.

This clone was counted a few times. V usage is TRBV19 and J usage is TRBJ2-2, with D possibly being TRBD1 (6 bases). Germline CDR1 and CDR2: LNHDA and SQIVND (reference sequence). The CDR3 has 15 amino acids. Deletions cut 9 bases from V and 0 bases from J, with 14 bases between. CDR3 sequence reads: CASTPGTSNTGELFF. Here the CDR3 DNA reads TGTGCCAGCACCCCTGGGACATCGAACACCGGGGAGCTGTTTTTT.

The CDR3 reads CASSSGTGAIDTQYF. Written as DNA, the CDR3 is TGTGCCAGTAGTTCCGGGACAGGGGCTATAGATACGCAGTATTTT. The chain links TRBV19 to TRBJ2-3, with 10 bases identical to TRBD1. The CDR3 extends over 15 amino acids. V trimming: 5 bases; J trimming: 5 bases; junction bases outside the gene matches: 7. Germline V CDR1 and CDR2: LNHDA, SQIVND (reference sequence).

This clone was counted a single time. The chain uses TRBV5-6 and TRBJ1-1; possibly TRBD1 for D (6 bases). There are 13 residues in the CDR3. The germline gives CDR1 SGHDT, CDR2 YYEEEE. V lost 2 bases, J lost 3 bases, and 8 bases lay in between. The CDR3: CASSFAGDTEAFF. The CDR3 coding sequence is TGTGCCAGCAGCTTTGCAGGGGACACTGAAGCTTTCTTT.

Here the CDR3 reads CASSYPQGTSGSLSNEQFF. CDR3 nucleotides: TGTGCCAGCAGCTACCCCCAGGGGACTAGCGGGAGTCTTTCAAATGAGCAGTTCTTC. The chain carries TRBV7-6 and TRBJ2-1; 14 bases map to TRBD2. The V and J ends lost 4 bases and 7 bases, in that order; junction bases with no gene match: 15. Looked up from germline, CDR1 is SGHVS and CDR2 is FNYEAQ. The CDR3 extends over 19 amino acids.

The J gene is TRBJ2-7, the V gene TRBV18; a weak D match, TRBD1 (6 bases). Germline CDR1 and CDR2: KGHSH and LQKENI. The germline V and J ends were trimmed by 5 bases and 1 base, with 9 bases remaining between them. This CDR3 is built from 13 residues. The CDR3, as DNA: TGTGCCAGCTCAACTGGACAGTCCTACGAGCAGTACTTC. It is translated as CASSTGQSYEQYF.

The V gene is TRBV4-2, the J gene TRBJ1-4; TRBD1 agrees at 7 bases. Germline V gene data show CDR1 as LGHNA and CDR2 as YNFKEQ. With V trimmed by 4 bases and J by 0 bases, 2 bases remained unmatched. This CDR3 is 15 amino acids long. DNA for the CDR3: TGTGCCAGCAGCCCCGGGACAGCAACTAATGAAAAACTGTTTTTT. Translating gives CASSPGTATNEKLFF.

The chain uses TRBV19 and TRBJ1-6, with TRBD1 matching 9 bases. The germline gives CDR1 LNHDA, CDR2 SQIVND (reference sequence). CDR3 size: 15 residues. Unmatched junction bases numbered 6, after V lost 0 bases and J lost 12 bases. As DNA, the CDR3 is TGTGCCAGTAGTATAGAGGGGACAGGGTCAAAACCCCTCCACTTT. Protein sequence: CASSIEGTGSKPLHF.

The chain carries TRBV5-1 and TRBJ2-2, with 7 bases matching TRBD2. CDR1 is SGHRS, CDR2 YFSETQ, per germline. Trimming at V came to 1 base and at J to 4 bases, leaving 13 bases not matched to a gene. This CDR3 contains 18 residues. The DNA for the CDR3 is TGCGCCAGCAGCTTGAAATTTAATAGTGCTAGCGGCACCGGGGAGCTGTTTTTT. Amino acids: CASSLKFNSASGTGELFF.